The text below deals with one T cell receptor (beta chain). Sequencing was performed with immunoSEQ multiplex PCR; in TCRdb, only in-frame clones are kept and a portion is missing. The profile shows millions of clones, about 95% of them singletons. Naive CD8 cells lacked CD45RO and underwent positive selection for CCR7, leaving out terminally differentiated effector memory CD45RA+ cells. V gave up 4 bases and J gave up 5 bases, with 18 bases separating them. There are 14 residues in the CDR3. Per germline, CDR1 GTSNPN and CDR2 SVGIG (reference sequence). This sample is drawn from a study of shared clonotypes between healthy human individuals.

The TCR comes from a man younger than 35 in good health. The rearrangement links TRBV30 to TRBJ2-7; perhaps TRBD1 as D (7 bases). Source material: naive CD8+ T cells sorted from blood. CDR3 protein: CAWIRRGEWDEQYF. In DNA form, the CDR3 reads TGTGCCTGGATCCGCAGGGGGGAGTGGGACGAGCAGTACTTC.